The 4 T cell receptor beta chains reported below all come from one sample, sequenced in a study of molecular identifiers for immune sequencing clone quantification. TCRdb re-derived calls from the PCR reads in MiXCR, one entry per CDR3 protein. The sample carries hundreds of thousands of distinct CDR3 sequences, over 25% recorded once. Specimen: naive CD8+ T cells from blood, with Jurkat cell RNA spiked in. Sample subset: FACS-sorted CD8+CD4-CCR7+CD45RA+ naive T cells. Every receptor here comes from a human donor in good health. Some libraries in this study had Jurkat cell RNA spiked in.

This clonotype came up a few times. The chain uses TRBV7-9 and TRBJ1-1; D is undetermined. In germline, CDR1 is SEHNR, CDR2 FQNEAQ (reference sequence). Trimming removed 6 bases at V and 0 bases at J, with 14 bases between. This CDR3 is 15 amino acids long. CDR3 sequence (DNA): TGTGCCAGCAGTATCTTCGATGGAGTGAACACTGAAGCTTTCTTT. It yields the protein CASSIFDGVNTEAFF.

This clonotype appeared a few times. Germline is not matched at one junction end, which may reflect a read error. This chain connects TRBV4-2 to TRBJ2-7; weak D call: TRBD1 (6 bases). Germline values: CDR1 LGHNA, CDR2 YNFKEQ. CDR3 length: 15 residues. The chain's CDR3 is CASSPKTGSSYGQYF. DNA for the CDR3: TGTGCCAGCAGCCCGAAGACAGGATCCTCCTACGGGCAGTACTTC.

This clonotype came up many times. CDR3 region: CASSQDMENTEAFF. CDR3 sequence (DNA): TGTGCCAGCAGCCAAGATATGGAGAACACTGAAGCTTTCTTT. This rearrangement joins TRBV4-2 to TRBJ1-1; D is unclear. This CDR3 has 14 residues. CDR1 is LGHNA and CDR2 is YNFKEQ in the germline V gene. V lost 0 bases to trimming and J lost 1 base, with 6 bases between them.

The V call is TRBV5-1, the J call TRBJ2-1, with a weak D call TRBD1 (6 bases). Trimming took 3 bases from V and 0 from J, leaving 13 bases between them. CDR3 length: 16 residues. Germline-derived CDR1 and CDR2 are SGHRS and YFSETQ. In nucleotides, the CDR3 is TGCGCCAGCAGCTCTAACAGGGATAACTCCTACAATGAGCAGTTCTTC. Amino acids: CASSSNRDNSYNEQFF. The full variable domain, completed using reference TRBV5-1 and TRBJ2-1, is KAGVTQTPRYLIKTRGQQVTLSCSPISGHRSVSWYQQTPGQGLQFLFEYFSETQRNKGNFPGRFSGRQFSNSRSEMNVSTLELGDSALYLCASSSNRDNSYNEQFFGPGTRLTVL.